This T cell receptor beta chain was identified in a study of T cell repertoires in cytomegalovirus infection. J was trimmed by 7 bases and V by 0 bases; bases with no gene match: 8. This CDR3 spans 17 amino acids. A single record per CDR3 protein comes from TCRdb applying MiXCR to the reads. The sample records around 350,000 distinct CDR3 sequences, 15% to 20% being singletons. There are a few counts of this clonotype. This chain connects TRBV12-3 or TRBV12-4 to TRBJ2-7; 14 bases line up with TRBD2. The receptor comes from a human donor in good health (CMV status not recorded). Some clones in this sample may be carry-over from other donors' samples. Input material: PBMCs. DNA for the CDR3: TGTGCCAGCAGTTTAGCGCCCGGGACTAGCGGGAGTTATGAGCAGTACTTC. Residues: CASSLAPGTSGSYEQYF.